These T cell receptor beta chains were read from a single sample in a study of control samples from healthy donors and cancer patients. Assay used: immunoSEQ multiplex PCR; TCRdb lists only in-frame clones, some missing. The sample holds around 100,000 clones, over 75% seen once. The sequenced material came from blood. The receptor source for this set is a woman aged 50 to 60 in good health. Both conserved end residues are part of each CDR3. D genes are given only for firm matches. Expanded clones get a size class; other rows say once, few or many, or leave the size out.

cdr3_nt: TGTGGCACTTCGGGGGCGGCGAACACTGAAGCTTTCTTT
cdr3_aa: CGTSGAANTEAFF
d_call: .
j_call: TRBJ1-1
v_call: TRBV7-9
clone_size: .

cdr3_nt: TGTGCCAGCAGCGTAGACGGCACAGATACGCAGTATTTT
cdr3_aa: CASSVDGTDTQYF
d_call: .
j_call: TRBJ2-3
v_call: TRBV9
clone_size: .

cdr3_nt: TGTGCCAGCAGCTTGGGCATTTGGACACGGACGACTGAAGCTTTCTTT
cdr3_aa: CASSLGIWTRTTEAFF
d_call: .
j_call: TRBJ1-1
v_call: TRBV5-6
clone_size: .

cdr3_nt: TGTGCCAGCAGCGGGGATAGCGGGGCTGTGGACCAGTACTTC
cdr3_aa: CASSGDSGAVDQYF
d_call: TRBD2
j_call: TRBJ2-5
v_call: TRBV5-4
clone_size: few

cdr3_nt: TGTGCCGCGGGCGGGGGGACTGGAAACACCATATATTTT
cdr3_aa: CAAGGGTGNTIYF
d_call: .
j_call: TRBJ1-3
v_call: TRBV19
clone_size: .

cdr3_nt: TGTGCCAGCAGCCCCAGACAGGGTTTGGTTAGCACAGATACGCAGTATTTT
cdr3_aa: CASSPRQGLVSTDTQYF
d_call: TRBD1
j_call: TRBJ2-3
v_call: TRBV9
clone_size: .

cdr3_nt: TGTGCCAGCAACGAGGGAGTTGAGGCTGTGCAGTTCTTC
cdr3_aa: CASNEGVEAVQFF
d_call: .
j_call: TRBJ2-1
v_call: TRBV9
clone_size: .

cdr3_nt: TGTGCCACCTCGCTGCGGGTCTTACGGGAGACCCAGTACTTC
cdr3_aa: CATSLRVLRETQYF
d_call: .
j_call: TRBJ2-5
v_call: TRBV2
clone_size: .

cdr3_nt: TGTGCCAGCAGCCAACTCGAAGGGGGATCCTACGAGCAGTACTTC
cdr3_aa: CASSQLEGGSYEQYF
d_call: .
j_call: TRBJ2-7
v_call: TRBV3-1/TRBV3-2
clone_size: .

cdr3_nt: TGTGCCAGCAGCCAACTCCCGGACAGTCGCGGGATTTTCCTCCACTTT
cdr3_aa: CASSQLPDSRGIFLHF
d_call: .
j_call: TRBJ1-6
v_call: TRBV14
clone_size: .

cdr3_nt: TGTGCCAGCGGGGGGACAGGGGCTAACTATGGCTACACCTTC
cdr3_aa: CASGGTGANYGYTF
d_call: TRBD1
j_call: TRBJ1-2
v_call: TRBV6-5
clone_size: .

cdr3_nt: TGTGCCAGCAGTTACTCGACGGGACAGGGTCTAAGTGGGGCCAACGTCCTGACTTTC
cdr3_aa: CASSYSTGQGLSGANVLTF
d_call: TRBD1
j_call: TRBJ2-6
v_call: TRBV6-2/TRBV6-3
clone_size: .

cdr3_nt: TGTGCCACCAGCAGAGCTACGGACGCGAACTATGGCTACACCTTC
cdr3_aa: CATSRATDANYGYTF
d_call: .
j_call: TRBJ1-2
v_call: TRBV15
clone_size: .

cdr3_nt: TGTGCCAGCAAGTGGGCCTATCAAGAGACCCAGTACTTC
cdr3_aa: CASKWAYQETQYF
d_call: .
j_call: TRBJ2-5
v_call: TRBV2
clone_size: few

cdr3_nt: TGCGCCAGCAGCTTGGCCCCGGACAGGGGTGACACTGAAGCTTTCTTT
cdr3_aa: CASSLAPDRGDTEAFF
d_call: TRBD1
j_call: TRBJ1-1
v_call: TRBV5-1
clone_size: few

cdr3_nt: TGTGCCACCAGCAGGGATCAAACAAGCCACAATGAGCAGTTCTTC
cdr3_aa: CATSRDQTSHNEQFF
d_call: .
j_call: TRBJ2-1
v_call: TRBV15
clone_size: few

cdr3_nt: TGTGCCAGTAGCAGACAGGGGAACGGGGAGCTGTTTTTT
cdr3_aa: CASSRQGNGELFF
d_call: TRBD1
j_call: TRBJ2-2
v_call: TRBV19
clone_size: .

cdr3_nt: TGTGCCAGCAGCTTGGGGTCCACAGATACGCAGTATTTT
cdr3_aa: CASSLGSTDTQYF
d_call: .
j_call: TRBJ2-3
v_call: TRBV5-6
clone_size: once

cdr3_nt: TGCGCCAGCAGCCAGAGGGGACAGGGTTTTGAAAAACTGTTTTTT
cdr3_aa: CASSQRGQGFEKLFF
d_call: TRBD1
j_call: TRBJ1-4
v_call: TRBV4-3
clone_size: .

cdr3_nt: TGTGCCAGCAGCTTAGCGGGGCTGACAGGGGATGGCTACACCTTC
cdr3_aa: CASSLAGLTGDGYTF
d_call: TRBD1
j_call: TRBJ1-2
v_call: TRBV7-9
clone_size: .

cdr3_nt: TGCAGCGTAAGCCCTGGGGACACAGGGGCTTTCTTT
cdr3_aa: CSVSPGDTGAFF
d_call: .
j_call: TRBJ1-1
v_call: TRBV29-1
clone_size: .

cdr3_nt: TGTGCCAGCAGTATCTCAGGGGGAAATCAGCCCCAGCATTTT
cdr3_aa: CASSISGGNQPQHF
d_call: TRBD1
j_call: TRBJ1-5
v_call: TRBV6-5
clone_size: .

cdr3_nt: TGTGCCAGCAGCTTATACCCCCTTAGGGGGGACGAAAAACTGTTTTTT
cdr3_aa: CASSLYPLRGDEKLFF
d_call: .
j_call: TRBJ1-4
v_call: TRBV7-3
clone_size: .

cdr3_nt: TGTGCCAGCAGTTTATGGGGCCAGGCGAGCACTGAAGCTTTCTTT
cdr3_aa: CASSLWGQASTEAFF
d_call: .
j_call: TRBJ1-1
v_call: TRBV27
clone_size: .

cdr3_nt: TGTGCCAGTAGTATCGGGGGGCGCTCGGGCACTGAAGCTTTCTTT
cdr3_aa: CASSIGGRSGTEAFF
d_call: .
j_call: TRBJ1-1
v_call: TRBV19
clone_size: once

cdr3_nt: TGTGCCAGTAGCCGGACAGTGAACACTGAAGCTTTCTTT
cdr3_aa: CASSRTVNTEAFF
d_call: .
j_call: TRBJ1-1
v_call: TRBV19
clone_size: once

cdr3_nt: TGCACCAGCAGCCAACGACATGGTGGCTACACCTTC
cdr3_aa: CTSSQRHGGYTF
d_call: .
j_call: TRBJ1-2
v_call: TRBV1
clone_size: .

cdr3_nt: TGTGCCAGCAGTTACGCCCTGGCTGGAAACACCATATATTTT
cdr3_aa: CASSYALAGNTIYF
d_call: .
j_call: TRBJ1-3
v_call: TRBV6-5
clone_size: .

cdr3_nt: TGTGCCAGCAGTTACAGCGGGACTCGGCGATATGGCTACACCTTC
cdr3_aa: CASSYSGTRRYGYTF
d_call: .
j_call: TRBJ1-2
v_call: TRBV6-5
clone_size: .

cdr3_nt: TGTGCCAGCAGCTTGGGGGGTCTAAACACCATATATTTT
cdr3_aa: CASSLGGLNTIYF
d_call: .
j_call: TRBJ1-3
v_call: TRBV7-9
clone_size: .

cdr3_nt: TGTGCCAGCAGCCAAGAAAGAAACGGACCGTTAGTGACCCAGTACTTC
cdr3_aa: CASSQERNGPLVTQYF
d_call: .
j_call: TRBJ2-5
v_call: TRBV3-1/TRBV3-2
clone_size: .

cdr3_nt: TGCAGCGTTCCTGGGACACCGAACACTGAAGCTTTCTTT
cdr3_aa: CSVPGTPNTEAFF
d_call: .
j_call: TRBJ1-1
v_call: TRBV29-1
clone_size: .

cdr3_nt: TGTGCCAGCAGTTACTCGAGAGAGACCCAGTACTTC
cdr3_aa: CASSYSRETQYF
d_call: .
j_call: TRBJ2-5
v_call: TRBV6-2/TRBV6-3
clone_size: .

cdr3_nt: TGTGCCAGCAGGTCCGGGGGGGCCGAGAAGACCCAGTACTTC
cdr3_aa: CASRSGGAEKTQYF
d_call: TRBD2
j_call: TRBJ2-5
v_call: TRBV11-2
clone_size: .

cdr3_nt: TGCGCCAGCAGGTCCGGGACAGGGGACAATCAGCCCCAGCATTTT
cdr3_aa: CASRSGTGDNQPQHF
d_call: TRBD1
j_call: TRBJ1-5
v_call: TRBV5-1
clone_size: .

cdr3_nt: TGTGCCTGGAGTGTCCAAGAGACCCAGTACTTC
cdr3_aa: CAWSVQETQYF
d_call: .
j_call: TRBJ2-5
v_call: TRBV30
clone_size: .

cdr3_nt: TGCGCCAGCAGCGCCCATGGACAGGTTAATTCACCCCTCCACTTT
cdr3_aa: CASSAHGQVNSPLHF
d_call: TRBD1
j_call: TRBJ1-6
v_call: TRBV5-1
clone_size: .

cdr3_nt: TGCGCCAGCAGCTTGGAAGGTTCCGGATACAATGAGCAGTTCTTC
cdr3_aa: CASSLEGSGYNEQFF
d_call: .
j_call: TRBJ2-1
v_call: TRBV5-1
clone_size: .

cdr3_nt: TGTGCCAGCAGCTTCGCCGGACTAGGGGATACGCAGTATTTT
cdr3_aa: CASSFAGLGDTQYF
d_call: TRBD2
j_call: TRBJ2-3
v_call: TRBV13
clone_size: .

cdr3_nt: TGCGCCAGCAACCCCGGGGCTCGGAGCTCTGGAAACACCATATATTTT
cdr3_aa: CASNPGARSSGNTIYF
d_call: .
j_call: TRBJ1-3
v_call: TRBV10-2
clone_size: .

cdr3_nt: TGTGCCAGCTCCCTAACCCGGGACAAAACAGATACGCAGTATTTT
cdr3_aa: CASSLTRDKTDTQYF
d_call: .
j_call: TRBJ2-3
v_call: TRBV18
clone_size: .

cdr3_nt: TGCGCCAGCAGCTTATTCCCGGGGGGCTACGAGCAGTACTTC
cdr3_aa: CASSLFPGGYEQYF
d_call: TRBD2
j_call: TRBJ2-7
v_call: TRBV5-1
clone_size: .

cdr3_nt: TGTGCCACCAGTGCGACAGGGGGCGCGGATACGCAGTATTTT
cdr3_aa: CATSATGGADTQYF
d_call: TRBD1
j_call: TRBJ2-3
v_call: TRBV24-1
clone_size: .

cdr3_nt: TGTGCCAGTCTGGGATTCTCTGGAAACACCATATATTTT
cdr3_aa: CASLGFSGNTIYF
d_call: .
j_call: TRBJ1-3
v_call: TRBV19
clone_size: .

cdr3_nt: TGTGCCAGCAGCTCCCTCGTGCGGGACAGGGGTCATGAAGCTTTCTTT
cdr3_aa: CASSSLVRDRGHEAFF
d_call: TRBD1
j_call: TRBJ1-1
v_call: TRBV5-4
clone_size: .

cdr3_nt: TGTGCCAGTAGTATTGACGTAAAATATGAGCAGTTCTTC
cdr3_aa: CASSIDVKYEQFF
d_call: .
j_call: TRBJ2-1
v_call: TRBV19
clone_size: .

cdr3_nt: TGTGCCAGCAGGACCAGCCGGGCCAACGTCCTGACTTTC
cdr3_aa: CASRTSRANVLTF
d_call: .
j_call: TRBJ2-6
v_call: TRBV12-3/TRBV12-4
clone_size: .

cdr3_nt: TGCAGCGTTGCGGGCCAAGAGACCCAGTACTTC
cdr3_aa: CSVAGQETQYF
d_call: .
j_call: TRBJ2-5
v_call: TRBV29-1
clone_size: few

cdr3_nt: TGTGCCAGCACGGGGTCGGGAGGCTACACCTTC
cdr3_aa: CASTGSGGYTF
d_call: .
j_call: TRBJ1-2
v_call: TRBV13
clone_size: .

cdr3_nt: TGTGCCAGTACACGGACAGGGGTCGGGGATCAGCCCCAGCATTTT
cdr3_aa: CASTRTGVGDQPQHF
d_call: TRBD1
j_call: TRBJ1-5
v_call: TRBV19
clone_size: .

cdr3_nt: TGTGCCAGCAGCCCCCCACAGCAAGAGACCCAGTACTTC
cdr3_aa: CASSPPQQETQYF
d_call: .
j_call: TRBJ2-5
v_call: TRBV13
clone_size: few

cdr3_nt: TGTGCCAGTAGTATCAGATCGGGACAGGGCTCAACCTACGAGCAGTACTTC
cdr3_aa: CASSIRSGQGSTYEQYF
d_call: TRBD1
j_call: TRBJ2-7
v_call: TRBV19
clone_size: .